The entry below gives a single TCR beta chain sequence along with its context. The antigen is undetermined. PCR used 60 Vbeta primers and 13 Jbeta primers. Sequencing used immunoSEQ multiplex PCR; TCRdb keeps in-frame clones, though not all of them. The table lists approximately 140,000 clones. All donors participated as healthy donors of bone marrow. These donors counted as nominally healthy when sampled, but unrecorded immune exposures were likely. This entry is derived from a study of cytomegalovirus exposure and HLA in healthy donors. Study-level points and caveats: A missense variant in DCLRE1C was later tied to TCR beta V- and J-gene trimming. Whilst most TCR sequences proved rare, a subset of public TCRs occurred across many donors.

With 4 bases clipped from V and 0 bases from J, the junction kept 5 bases outside the gene matches. Per the germline V gene, CDR1 is SGHRS and CDR2 is YFSETQ. This CDR3 spans 15 amino acids. Source material: PBMCs. This sequence was found in a woman between 40 and 50 years old in good health and CMV-seronegative. The chain links TRBV5-1 to TRBJ2-7; 9 nucleotides line up with TRBD1. The CDR3 DNA sequence: TGCGCCAGCAGCCTGCAACAGGGGGCCTCCTACGAGCAGTACTTC. Encoded protein: CASSLQQGASYEQYF.